Below are 16 T cell receptor beta chains sequenced from a single sample in a study of shared clonotypes between healthy human individuals. Data came from immunoSEQ multiplex PCR; TCRdb stores just in-frame clones and leaves some out. The sample carries some 1 million clones, around 76% recorded once. The specimen sequenced was memory CD4+ T cells sorted from blood. Subset here: CD45RA-negative fraction. Receptors were obtained from a man between 18 and 29 years old in good health.

The chain is built from TRBV4-3 and TRBJ1-6; D is perhaps TRBD1 (5 bases). The CDR3 is made up of 18 amino acids. Per germline, CDR1 LGHNA and CDR2 YSLEER. V dropped 1 base and J dropped 2 bases, with 15 bases sitting between them. The chain's CDR3 is CASSQGTGGAPYNSPLHF. The CDR3, as DNA: TGCGCCAGCAGCCAAGGGACCGGGGGAGCACCCTATAATTCACCCCTCCACTTT.

This chain joins TRBV5-8 and TRBJ2-3; D is unresolved. Germline V CDR1 and CDR2: SGHTS, YDEGEE. The CDR3 spans 13 residues. V was clipped by 2 bases and J by 4 bases, with 8 bases between them. This chain's CDR3 is CASSFLLADTQYF. CDR3 DNA: TGTGCCAGCAGCTTTCTTTTGGCAGATACGCAGTATTTT.

The CDR3 coding sequence is TGTGCCAGCAGCTTGCAGGGACAGGGGAACACTGAAGCTTTCTTT. Its protein product is CASSLQGQGNTEAFF. The chain employs TRBV5-4 and TRBJ1-1; 9 bases match TRBD1. The ends lost 1 base at V and 1 base at J; junction bases unmatched: 2. The CDR3 sequence is 15 residues long. Germline CDR1 SGHNT, CDR2 YYREEE (reference sequence).

The V gene is TRBV19, the J gene TRBJ2-2; D may be TRBD1 (6 bases). Germline CDR1 LNHDA, CDR2 SQIVND (reference sequence). The CDR3 consists of 14 residues. V lost 11 bases and J 3 bases, leaving 16 bases between the germline ends. CDR3 amino acids: CAAGGRGDTGELFF. For the CDR3, the DNA is TGTGCCGCAGGTGGCAGGGGAGACACCGGGGAGCTGTTTTTT.

The chain combines TRBV7-2 with TRBJ1-6, with TRBD1 matching 8 bases. The V segment lost 7 bases and the J segment 8 bases; nucleotides outside the gene matches: 7. The CDR3 sequence is 14 residues long. Germline V gene sequence: CDR1 SGHTA, CDR2 FQGNSA. The CDR3 loop reads CASNFQGAYSPLHF. CDR3 coding DNA: TGTGCCAGCAACTTTCAGGGGGCCTATTCACCCCTCCACTTT.

Details on this clone: Other DNA sequences in the same sample also yield this CDR3. The chain recombines TRBV6-6 with TRBJ2-3; a possible D gene is TRBD1 (6 bases). Germline CDR1 reads MNHNY; CDR2 reads SVGAGI (reference sequence). This CDR3 spans 15 amino acids. The V gene lost 0 bases and the J gene lost 5 bases, with 12 bases spanning the gap. CDR3 DNA: TGTGCCAGCAGTTACTCGGCAGGGGCGGGAGATACGCAGTATTTT. Amino acid sequence: CASSYSAGAGDTQYF.

This clone showed up just once. This chain joins TRBV7-9 and TRBJ1-4, with unresolved D. CDR3 length: 16 amino acids. The V and J ends lost 1 base and 6 bases respectively, with 15 bases between them. In germline, CDR1 is SEHNR, CDR2 FQNEAQ (reference sequence). The CDR3 DNA follows: TGTGCCAGCAGCTTAGGCCGTTCGGCCGTTTATGAAAAACTGTTTTTT. It encodes CASSLGRSAVYEKLFF.

As regards this clone: The likely explanation is a read error, given a far larger clone one base away. The sample holds other DNA sequences that translate to the same CDR3. The rearrangement uses TRBV29-1 and TRBJ2-3; D gene uncertain. Per the germline V gene, CDR1 is SQVTM and CDR2 is ANQGSEA. CDR3 length equals 11 residues. The CDR3 here is CSVELPDTQYF. The CDR3 nucleotides are TGCAGCGTTGAACTACCAGATACGCAATATTTT.

The J gene is TRBJ1-6, the V gene TRBV6-1; D perhaps matches TRBD1 (6 bases). Germline V gives CDR1 MNHNS, CDR2 SASEGT. This CDR3 contains 16 residues. Trimming removed 1 base at V and 8 bases at J, with 15 bases between. CDR3 sequence reads: CASSEVPGGRDSPLHF. For the CDR3, the DNA is TGTGCCAGCAGTGAAGTCCCGGGGGGCAGAGATTCACCCCTCCACTTT.

The chain is built from TRBV5-1 and TRBJ2-7; the match to TRBD1 covers 9 bases. V lost 0 bases and J lost 5; bases outside the gene matches: 9. Germline-derived CDR1 and CDR2 are SGHRS and YFSETQ. The CDR3 is 16 residues long. The CDR3 coding sequence is TGCGCCAGCAGCTTGGTAGGGGGACAGGGATGGCACGAGCAGTACTTC. It codes for CASSLVGGQGWHEQYF.

The V gene is TRBV11-3, the J gene TRBJ2-1, with 11 bases identical to TRBD2. The CDR3 is 16 residues long. Germline trimming cut 5 bases from V and 7 bases from J; bases unmatched to any gene: 10. Germline V CDR1 and CDR2: SGHNT, YENEEA. The CDR3 DNA reads TGTGCCAGCAGCCTTAGCGGGAGGGGATCCCTGAATGAGCAGTTCTTC. Translation: CASSLSGRGSLNEQFF.

In this sample, this clone turned up once. The rearrangement links TRBV6-5 to TRBJ2-2; D is undetermined. Germline CDR1 and CDR2: MNHEY and SVGAGI. Trimming stripped 6 bases from V and 9 bases from J, with 14 bases between. CDR3 length: 13 residues. The CDR3 bases are TGTGCCAGCAGCCGCTTGGGTAATCGGGAGCTGTTTTTT. Translation: CASSRLGNRELFF.

The rearrangement uses TRBV19 and TRBJ1-4; D unclear. The V gene lost 2 bases and the J gene lost 8 bases, with 12 bases spanning the gap. Germline CDR1 LNHDA, CDR2 SQIVND (reference sequence). This CDR3 comprises 14 residues. Written as DNA, the CDR3 is TGTGCCAGTAGTATAAGGGTACCCGAGGAAAAACTGTTTTTT. Translation gives CASSIRVPEEKLFF.

The V and J genes are TRBV19 and TRBJ2-5, with D perhaps TRBD1 (8 bases). Germline V gene lookup returns CDR1 LNHDA and CDR2 SQIVND (reference sequence). CDR3 length: 15 residues. V gave up 5 bases and J gave up 0 bases, with 13 bases separating them. The CDR3 loop is CASSGGDRYQETQYF. The CDR3 DNA sequence: TGTGCCAGTAGTGGGGGGGACAGGTACCAAGAGACCCAGTACTTC.

This clone was counted ten times or more. V usage is TRBV9 and J usage is TRBJ1-6; TRBD1 might be the D (6 bases). The CDR3 consists of 17 residues. The germline gives CDR1 SGDLS, CDR2 YYNGEE. V lost 0 bases and J 4 bases, leaving 14 bases between the germline ends. CDR3 coding DNA: TGTGCCAGCAGCGTAGGGGGGGCCGCCGCTTATAATTCACCCCTCCACTTT. The encoded protein is CASSVGGAAAYNSPLHF. The variable domain in full, with the rest retrieved from reference TRBV9 and TRBJ1-6, is DSGVTQTPKHLITATGQRVTLRCSPRSGDLSVYWYQQSLDQGLQFLIQYYNGEERAKGNILERFSAQQFPDLHSELNLSSLELGDSALYFCASSVGGAAAYNSPLHFGNGTRLTVT.

The chain couples TRBV7-6 to TRBJ1-3; D uncertain. The CDR3 runs to 17 residues. CDR1 and CDR2 (germline): SGHVS, FNYEAQ. Trimming shortened V by 2 bases and J by 4 bases, and 18 bases separated the two germline ends. The CDR3 DNA follows: TGTGCCAGCAGCTTATCTAGTACCGCTGGCGGGGGAAACACCATATATTTT. This sequence encodes CASSLSSTAGGGNTIYF.